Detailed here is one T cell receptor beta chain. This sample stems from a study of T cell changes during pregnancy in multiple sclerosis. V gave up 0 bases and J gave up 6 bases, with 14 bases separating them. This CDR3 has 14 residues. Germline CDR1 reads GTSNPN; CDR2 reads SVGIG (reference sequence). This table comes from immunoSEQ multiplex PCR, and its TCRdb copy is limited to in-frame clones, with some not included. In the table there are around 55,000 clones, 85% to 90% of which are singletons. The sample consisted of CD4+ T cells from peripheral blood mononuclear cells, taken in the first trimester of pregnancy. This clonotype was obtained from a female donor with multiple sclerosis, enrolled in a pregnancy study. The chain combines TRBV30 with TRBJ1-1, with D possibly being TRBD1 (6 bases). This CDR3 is CAWSVDRINPEAFF. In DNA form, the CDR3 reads TGTGCCTGGAGTGTCGACAGGATTAACCCTGAAGCTTTCTTT.